Shown below are 22 T cell receptor beta chains from a single sample sequenced in a study of blood T cell repertoires in COVID-19. Clones were sequenced by immunoSEQ multiplex PCR, and TCRdb holds only the in-frame ones, with some missing. Among about 200,000 clones listed, around 81% were seen once. Sequencing was done on a sample of PBMCs or T cells enriched from blood (not recorded which). These receptors were obtained from a man in his forties who had recovered from COVID-19.

The chain employs TRBV6-4 and TRBJ2-3, with 7 bases fitting TRBD2. Germline lookup yields CDR1 MRHNA and CDR2 SNTAGT. There are 14 residues in the CDR3. V was clipped by 5 bases and J by 4 bases; unmatched bases: 6. The CDR3 DNA reads TGTGCCAGCAGTAGGAGCGGGGATCCAGATACGCAGTATTTT. Protein sequence: CASSRSGDPDTQYF.

The chain joins TRBV5-4 to TRBJ2-5, with TRBD2 matching 9 bases. CDR1 is SGHNT, CDR2 YYREEE, per germline (reference sequence). V shed 0 bases and J 4 bases; nucleotides not matched to a gene: 10. The CDR3 is made up of 17 amino acids. CDR3 coding DNA: TGTGCCAGCAGCTTGGAACCCACAGCGGGGGGAAGAGAGACCCAGTACTTC. Translating gives CASSLEPTAGGRETQYF.

The chain couples TRBV14 to TRBJ2-6; the match to TRBD2 covers 10 bases. The trim removed 1 base at V and 1 base at J, leaving 4 bases unmatched. This CDR3 has 18 residues. Germline values: CDR1 SGHDN, CDR2 FVKESK. The CDR3 region is CASSQVLAGSSGANVLTF. The CDR3 bases are TGTGCCAGCAGCCAAGTACTAGCGGGGTCTTCTGGGGCCAACGTCCTGACTTTC. The variable domain in full, completed from reference TRBV14 and TRBJ2-6, reads EAGVTQFPSHSVIEKGQTVTLRCDPISGHDNLYWYRRVMGKEIKFLLHFVKESKQDESGMPNNRFLAERTGGTYSTLKVQPAELEDSGVYFCASSQVLAGSSGANVLTFGAGSRLTVL.

J is TRBJ1-1 and V is TRBV19, with 8 bases matching TRBD1. With 2 bases clipped from V and 4 bases from J, the junction kept 3 bases outside the gene matches. There are 14 residues in the CDR3. Germline V gene lookup returns CDR1 LNHDA and CDR2 SQIVND (reference sequence). CDR3 in amino acids: CASSIPDRATEAFF. DNA for the CDR3: TGTGCCAGTAGTATACCGGACAGGGCCACTGAAGCTTTCTTT.

The rearrangement links TRBV7-8 to TRBJ2-5; 9 positions agree with TRBD1. The CDR3 contains 16 residues. V shed 3 bases and J 1 base; nucleotides not matched to a gene: 6. Germline-derived CDR1 and CDR2 are SGHVS and FQNEAQ. The CDR3 protein is CASSFTGTGSQETQYF. DNA for the CDR3: TGTGCCAGCAGCTTCACCGGGACAGGGTCCCAAGAGACCCAGTACTTC.

The V call is TRBV4-3, the J call TRBJ1-1; TRBD1 might be the D (5 bases). The germline gives CDR1 LGHNA, CDR2 YSLEER. This CDR3 region has 15 residues. Trimming took 0 bases from V and 7 from J, leaving 15 bases between them. In nucleotides, the CDR3 is TGCGCCAGCAGCCAAGATACCCCCCCAACAGGTGAAGCTTTCTTT. It encodes CASSQDTPPTGEAFF.

The chain recombines TRBV5-1 with TRBJ2-2, with 11 positions matching TRBD2. The CDR3 runs 16 residues. The germline V gene has CDR1 SGHRS and CDR2 YFSETQ. The trim removed 3 bases at V and 2 bases at J, leaving 3 bases unmatched. The CDR3: CASSSLAGGNTGELFF. Written as DNA, the CDR3 is TGCGCCAGCAGCTCCCTAGCGGGGGGCAACACCGGGGAGCTGTTTTTT.

V gene TRBV10-3 combines with J gene TRBJ2-1; 7 nucleotides agree with TRBD1. The J segment lost 5 bases and the V segment lost 6 bases, leaving 10 bases of the junction unmatched. CDR3 length: 15 residues. Germline loops: CDR1 ENHRY, CDR2 SYGVKD. CDR3 amino acids: CAIRPHGQANNEQFF. In DNA form, the CDR3 reads TGTGCCATCAGACCTCACGGACAGGCGAACAATGAGCAGTTCTTC.

This chain connects TRBV2 to TRBJ1-2, with D perhaps TRBD1 (5 bases). The CDR3 has 14 residues. Trimming removed 9 bases at V and 4 bases at J, with 18 bases between. CDR1 and CDR2 from the germline V gene are SNHLY and FYNNEI. In DNA, the CDR3 is TGTGCCAGTAAAACAGGAGCTACATTCTATGGCTACACCTTC. It encodes CASKTGATFYGYTF. The full variable domain, with the rest looked up from reference TRBV2 and TRBJ1-2, is EPEVTQTPSHQVTQMGQEVILRCVPISNHLYFYWYRQILGQKVEFLVSFYNNEISEKSEIFDDQFSVERPDGSNFTLKIRSTKLEDSAMYFCASKTGATFYGYTFGSGTRLTVV.

Judged by abundance, this clone is medium-sized. This chain uses TRBV7-3 with TRBJ2-1; D not certain. The ends were cut back, 7 bases at V and 9 bases at J, with 13 bases in the middle. The CDR3 sequence is 12 residues long. Per the germline V gene, CDR1 is SGHTA and CDR2 is FQGTGA. CDR3 in amino acids: CASISMTGEQFF. The CDR3 DNA reads as TGTGCCAGCATCTCTATGACTGGTGAGCAGTTCTTC.

This chain links TRBV6-5 with TRBJ1-2; the D gene is possibly TRBD1 (5 bases). Per germline, CDR1 MNHEY and CDR2 SVGAGI. The CDR3 is 13 residues long. V lost 2 bases and J lost 8, with 12 bases in between. The CDR3 DNA sequence: TGTGCCAGCAGTTACGCAGGGAAGGGAGGCTACACCTTC. It encodes CASSYAGKGGYTF.

The chain is built from TRBV5-6 and TRBJ2-7; D gene uncertain. Trimming removed 4 bases from V and 0 bases from J, with 8 bases in between. This CDR3 is 13 amino acids long. Per germline, CDR1 SGHDT and CDR2 YYEEEE. CDR3 sequence (DNA): TGTGCCAGCAGCCCCCCGGGCTCCTACGAGCAGTACTTC. The encoded protein is CASSPPGSYEQYF.

The rearrangement uses TRBV4-1 and TRBJ2-7; 9 bases align to TRBD1. After removal of 3 bases from V and 4 bases from J, the junction contained 13 bases not matched to a gene. Germline V gives CDR1 MGHRA, CDR2 YSYEKL. The CDR3 loop spans 17 amino acids. CDR3: CASSHQKDRGGLYEQYF. DNA for the CDR3: TGCGCCAGCAGCCATCAAAAGGACAGGGGCGGCTTATACGAGCAGTACTTC.

The rearrangement joins TRBV5-1 to TRBJ2-3; 8 nucleotides match TRBD1. Looked up from germline, CDR1 is SGHRS and CDR2 is YFSETQ. The ends lost 4 bases at V and 3 bases at J; junction bases unmatched: 4. CDR3 size: 14 residues. For the CDR3, the DNA is TGCGCCAGCAGCCCTGGGACAGGAACAGATACGCAGTATTTT. Translated, it gives CASSPGTGTDTQYF.

This clone was detected only once. This chain joins TRBV13 and TRBJ1-5; 10 nucleotides agree with TRBD1. The germline V gene encodes CDR1 PRHDT and CDR2 FYEKMQ (reference sequence). The CDR3 covers 17 residues. The V gene end was trimmed by 6 bases and the J gene end by 1 base; junction bases not matched to a gene: 9. CDR3: CASSRGWTGGSNQPQHF. CDR3 DNA sequence: TGTGCCAGCAGTCGGGGGTGGACAGGGGGGAGCAATCAGCCCCAGCATTTT.

The chain has TRBV7-9 and TRBJ1-4, with unresolved D. There are 13 residues in the CDR3. Germline assignment: CDR1 SEHNR and CDR2 FQNEAQ (reference sequence). The ends were cut back, 2 bases at V and 7 bases at J, with 8 bases in the middle. The CDR3 loop reads CASSLRQAEKLFF. CDR3 nucleotides: TGTGCCAGCAGCTTAAGGCAGGCTGAAAAACTGTTTTTT.

This clone has only one observation. In DNA form, the CDR3 reads TGTGCCAGCACCCCCGGAAGGACAGGGGATTCACCCCTCCACTTT. Translation gives CASTPGRTGDSPLHF. The rearrangement links TRBV7-2 to TRBJ1-6, with 9 positions matching TRBD1. The length of the CDR3 is 15 residues. V trimming: 7 bases; J trimming: 8 bases; junction bases outside the gene matches: 9. Germline V CDR1 and CDR2: SGHTA, FQGNSA. The complete variable domain, with remaining parts taken from reference TRBV7-2 and TRBJ1-6, reads GAGVSQSPSNKVTEKGKDVELRCDPISGHTALYWYRQSLGQGLEFLIYFQGNSAPDKSGLPSDRFSAERTGGSVSTLTIQRTQQEDSAVYLCASTPGRTGDSPLHFGNGTRLTVT.

This sequence joins TRBV28 and TRBJ2-2, with D possibly matching TRBD1 (5 bases). Trimming took 3 bases from V and 7 from J, leaving 6 bases between them. Germline lookup yields CDR1 MDHEN and CDR2 SYDVKM. There are 12 residues in the CDR3. This chain's CDR3 is CASSFQGGELFF. DNA for the CDR3: TGTGCCAGCAGTTTCCAGGGCGGGGAGCTGTTTTTT.

This sequence joins TRBV30 and TRBJ1-5; TRBD1 matches at 10 bases. Germline assignment: CDR1 GTSNPN and CDR2 SVGIG (reference sequence). V dropped 0 bases and J dropped 7; count of bases not matched to a gene: 6. The CDR3 is 15 residues long. The CDR3 nucleotides are TGTGCCTGGAGTGTCGGGACAGGGGATTACCAGCCCCAGCATTTT. Residues: CAWSVGTGDYQPQHF.

The chain joins TRBV28 to TRBJ2-7; TRBD2 aligns across 7 bases. Germline V gene data show CDR1 as MDHEN and CDR2 as SYDVKM. With 5 bases clipped from V and 0 bases from J, the junction kept 13 bases outside the gene matches. The CDR3 sequence is 17 residues long. This CDR3 is CASSPFPAGDYSYEQYF. CDR3 DNA: TGTGCCAGCAGTCCTTTCCCCGCGGGGGACTACTCCTACGAGCAGTACTTC.

The rearrangement links TRBV5-5 to TRBJ1-2; 10 nucleotides align to TRBD1. The CDR3 extends over 15 amino acids. V trimming: 3 bases; J trimming: 6 bases; junction bases outside the gene matches: 8. Germline V gene lookup returns CDR1 SGHKS and CDR2 YYEKEE (reference sequence). CDR3: CASSWDRGYFDGYTF. CDR3 nucleotide sequence: TGTGCCAGCAGCTGGGACAGGGGATACTTCGATGGCTACACCTTC.

The chain is built from TRBV9 and TRBJ2-2; 10 bases are a match to TRBD1. Germline trimming cut 3 bases from V and 3 bases from J; bases unmatched to any gene: 8. Germline values: CDR1 SGDLS, CDR2 YYNGEE. The CDR3 is 17 residues long. CDR3 loop: CASSAGQGISYTGELFF. CDR3 nucleotides: TGTGCCAGCAGCGCGGGACAGGGGATCTCATACACCGGGGAGCTGTTTTTT.